This TCR beta chain appears in the sequencing data of a study of T cells after posttransplantation cyclophosphamide. Concerning this clone: The antigen remains undetermined.

Study-level findings and limits: Later blood repertoires were often dominated by clones from the donor CD8+ memory compartment. TRB overlap between skin or GI tissue T cells and blood was limited. Recipient CMV seropositivity and CMV reactivation strongly tracked TRB clonality.

Data came from immunoSEQ multiplex PCR; TCRdb stores just in-frame clones and leaves some out. The table shows roughly 3,200 clones, with 75% to 90% occurring only once. CDR1 and CDR2 from the germline V gene are GTSNPN and SVGIG (reference sequence). The CDR3 has 18 residues. With 2 bases clipped from V and 2 bases from J, the junction kept 6 bases outside the gene matches. Cyclophosphamide on days +3 and +4 followed busulfan-fludarabine conditioning and a marrow graft. The sample in question was PBMCs, obtained after allogeneic stem cell transplant with posttransplant cyclophosphamide. The clonotype was recovered from a female patient in her fifties who received an allogeneic stem cell transplant from an unrelated donor, was CMV-positive, and had acute and chronic GVHD. The graft donor may have given rise to some T cells. The rearrangement links TRBV30 to TRBJ2-1, with 16 bases fitting TRBD2. Here the CDR3 DNA reads TGTGCCTGGAGTCGGGGGACTAGCGGGGGGGGCCCCTACAATGAGCAGTTCTTC. Encoded protein: CAWSRGTSGGGPYNEQFF.